A single sample gave rise to the 18 T cell receptor beta chains below, sequenced in a study of cytomegalovirus exposure and HLA in healthy donors. PCR employed 60 Vbeta and 13 Jbeta primers. TCRdb's copy holds only in-frame clones and misses some; the assay was immunoSEQ multiplex PCR. There are roughly 250,000 clones in the sample; 75% to 90% occur only once, and less than 0.4% lies in the top ten. The sequenced material came from PBMCs. These receptor sequences come from a girl aged 2 to 10 in good health and CMV-seronegative.

CDR3 sequence (DNA): TGTGCCAGCAGCTTAGAGGGGGGGCATCAGCCCCAGCATTTT. As protein: CASSLEGGHQPQHF. This sequence joins TRBV5-8 and TRBJ1-5; possibly TRBD1 for D (6 bases). The CDR3 contains 14 residues. CDR1 and CDR2 (germline): SGHTS, YDEGEE. V lost 2 bases, J lost 5 bases, and 11 bases lay in between.

V is TRBV19 and J is TRBJ2-1; possibly TRBD2 for D (6 bases). Germline V gene lookup returns CDR1 LNHDA and CDR2 SQIVND (reference sequence). The CDR3 totals 16 residues. Trimming removed 1 base from V and 7 bases from J, with 17 bases in between. DNA for the CDR3: TGTGCCAGTAGTATAGTCAACGGGAGATGGGGGAATGAGCAGTTCTTC. Translation: CASSIVNGRWGNEQFF.

This clone came up a few times. For the CDR3, the DNA is TGCAGCGTTGAATCTCGGGGACTAGCGGTACCCTACAATGAGCAGTTCTTC. Encoded protein: CSVESRGLAVPYNEQFF. V is TRBV29-1 and J is TRBJ2-1; 11 bases are shared with TRBD2. The CDR3 runs 17 residues. The ends lost 2 bases at V and 2 bases at J; junction bases unmatched: 8. Germline assignment: CDR1 SQVTM and CDR2 ANQGSEA.

The CDR3 here is CASSHNRGGLAKNIQYF. CDR3 nucleotide sequence: TGTGCCAGCAGCCATAACAGGGGCGGCCTAGCCAAAAACATTCAGTACTTC. This rearrangement joins TRBV9 to TRBJ2-4, with 7 bases fitting TRBD1. Trimming took 4 bases from V and 0 from J; bases not matched to a gene: 10. This CDR3 comprises 17 residues. CDR1 SGDLS and CDR2 YYNGEE come from the germline V gene.

This sequence joins TRBV18 and TRBJ2-7; 12 bases line up with TRBD1. CDR1 and CDR2 from the germline V gene are KGHSH and LQKENI. This CDR3 region has 17 residues. The junction had 12 bases not matched to a gene; V was cut back by 3 bases and J by 6 bases. DNA of the CDR3: TGTGCCAGCTCACCTCCCGGCCCGGGACAGGGGGCGGTCGAGCAGTACTTC. It codes for CASSPPGPGQGAVEQYF.

The V and J genes are TRBV7-2 and TRBJ1-6, with 7 positions matching TRBD1. The CDR3 has 18 residues. The trim removed 4 bases at V and 2 bases at J, leaving 11 bases unmatched. Germline-derived CDR1 and CDR2 are SGHTA and FQGNSA. In nucleotides, the CDR3 is TGTGCCAGCAGCTCCACTATGACAGGGTGGGCCTATAATTCACCCCTCCACTTT. It specifies CASSSTMTGWAYNSPLHF. The variable domain in full, completed from reference TRBV7-2 and TRBJ1-6, reads GAGVSQSPSNKVTEKGKDVELRCDPISGHTALYWYRQSLGQGLEFLIYFQGNSAPDKSGLPSDRFSAERTGGSVSTLTIQRTQQEDSAVYLCASSSTMTGWAYNSPLHFGNGTRLTVT.

This rearrangement joins TRBV5-1 to TRBJ1-1, with TRBD1 identical over 8 bases. The V and J ends lost 0 bases and 7 bases, in that order; junction bases with no gene match: 5. CDR3 size: 14 residues. CDR1 and CDR2 (germline): SGHRS, YFSETQ. The CDR3, as DNA: TGCGCCAGCAGCTTGGCCACGGGACAGGATGAAGCTTTCTTT. Translating it yields CASSLATGQDEAFF.

The V gene is TRBV7-2, the J gene TRBJ2-7; D call uncertain. The CDR3 has 12 residues. Germline loops: CDR1 SGHTA, CDR2 FQGNSA. Between the trimmed V and J ends, which lost 5 bases and 2 bases, there was a span of 7 bases. The CDR3, as DNA: TGTGCCAGCAGCCACACCACCTACGAGCAGTACTTC. Its translation is CASSHTTYEQYF.

This clone has only one observation. J is TRBJ2-3 and V is TRBV10-2; TRBD2 agrees at 8 bases. The CDR3 is made up of 16 amino acids. The J segment lost 5 bases and the V segment lost 6 bases, leaving 13 bases of the junction unmatched. Germline-derived CDR1 and CDR2 are WSHSY and SAAADI. The CDR3 sequence: CASSLGVAGWGDTQYF. CDR3 DNA sequence: TGCGCCAGCAGCCTCGGGGTAGCGGGATGGGGAGATACGCAGTATTTT.

V usage is TRBV19 and J usage is TRBJ2-7; 10 nucleotides agree with TRBD2. The CDR3 consists of 15 residues. CDR1 is LNHDA, CDR2 SQIVND, per germline (reference sequence). Unmatched junction bases numbered 4, after V lost 5 bases and J lost 0 bases. CDR3 in DNA: TGTGCCAGTAGTGTTAGCGGGGGGAACTCCTACGAGCAGTACTTC. It specifies CASSVSGGNSYEQYF.

The V call is TRBV28, the J call TRBJ1-2; 8 nucleotides line up with TRBD1. Per germline, CDR1 MDHEN and CDR2 SYDVKM. Losses at the gene ends were 4 bases for V and 1 base for J; bases not matched to a gene: 5. The CDR3 runs to 15 residues. The CDR3 DNA sequence: TGTGCCAGCAGTTACACAGGGGGAAATAACTATGGCTACACCTTC. Translation gives CASSYTGGNNYGYTF.

V gene TRBV7-7 combines with J gene TRBJ2-1, with D possibly TRBD2 on 6 matching bases. Germline V gene data show CDR1 as SSHAT and CDR2 as FNYEAQ (reference sequence). The ends were cut back, 2 bases at V and 5 bases at J, with 13 bases in the middle. The CDR3 runs 15 residues. This chain's CDR3 is CASSLRSGTHNEQFF. The CDR3 nucleotides are TGTGCCAGCAGCTTACGTAGCGGCACCCACAATGAGCAGTTCTTC. The full variable domain, with the rest looked up from reference TRBV7-7 and TRBJ2-1, is GAGVSQSPRYKVTKRGQDVTLRCDPISSHATLYWYQQALGQGPEFLTYFNYEAQPDKSGLPSDRFSAERPEGSISTLTIQRTEQRDSAMYRCASSLRSGTHNEQFFGPGTRLTVL.

Remarks on this clone: Additional DNA sequences in this sample encode the identical CDR3. This chain uses TRBV6-1 with TRBJ2-2; D ambiguous. The CDR3 is 14 amino acids. Trimming removed 2 bases from V and 5 bases from J, with 9 bases in between. Germline CDR1 MNHNS, CDR2 SASEGT. CDR3 in amino acids: CASSETRQTGELFF. CDR3 nucleotides: TGTGCCAGCAGTGAAACGCGACAAACCGGGGAGCTGTTTTTT.

This chain uses TRBV5-8 with TRBJ2-1; weak D call: TRBD2 (5 bases). The CDR3 has 13 residues. Germline loops: CDR1 SGHTS, CDR2 YDEGEE. The V end lost 4 bases, the J end lost 10 bases, and 15 bases lay between the germline ends. The CDR3 protein is CASSELGQVEQFF. CDR3 coding DNA: TGTGCCAGCAGCGAACTAGGGCAGGTAGAGCAGTTCTTC.

The CDR3 spells CASSQVVLQWRTEAFF. As DNA, the CDR3 is TGCGCCAGCAGCCAAGTGGTGTTACAGTGGAGGACTGAAGCTTTCTTT. The V and J genes are TRBV4-1 and TRBJ1-1; no reliable D call. CDR1 and CDR2 from the germline V gene are MGHRA and YSYEKL. The CDR3 extends over 16 amino acids. Trimming cost V 1 base and J 5 bases, with 17 bases left between them.

The J gene is TRBJ2-1, the V gene TRBV6-6; perhaps TRBD2 as D (6 bases). The CDR3 runs 14 residues. Germline assignment: CDR1 MNHNY and CDR2 SVGAGI (reference sequence). Trimming cost V 4 bases and J 4 bases, with 11 bases left between them. CDR3 amino acids: CASSFAEGYNEQFF. As DNA, the CDR3 is TGTGCCAGCAGTTTTGCGGAGGGGTACAATGAGCAGTTCTTC.

This clone was recorded only once. The chain couples TRBV7-8 to TRBJ1-5; 7 nucleotides match TRBD1. Trimming at V came to 8 bases and at J to 4 bases, leaving 5 bases not matched to a gene. Germline V CDR1 and CDR2: SGHVS, FQNEAQ. The CDR3 has 13 residues. This CDR3 reads CASGQAENQPQHF. The CDR3 DNA reads TGTGCCAGCGGACAGGCCGAGAATCAGCCCCAGCATTTT.

This clone was recorded a few times. The rearrangement joins TRBV6-6 to TRBJ2-2; 8 bases align to TRBD1. The CDR3 has 15 residues. Germline CDR1 reads MNHNY; CDR2 reads SVGAGI (reference sequence). V lost 6 bases to trimming and J lost 4 bases; unmatched junction nucleotides: 7. CDR3 DNA: TGTGCCAGCAGAACCGGGACAGGCGTCACCGGGGAGCTGTTTTTT. Its translation is CASRTGTGVTGELFF.